This T cell receptor beta chain is from a study of CD8 T cells in ankylosing spondylitis. CDR1 and CDR2 (germline): DFQATT, SNEGSKA (reference sequence). The CDR3 has 13 residues. The V gene lost 8 bases and the J gene lost 1 base, with 14 bases spanning the gap. Whole-study findings and limits: Some of these motif variants have turned up before, in reports on reactive arthritis synovial fluid and blood. Clones linked to disease were reported to show significant enrichment in matched ankylosing spondylitis synovial fluid. One TCR beta motif, made up of roughly eight highly homologous variants, appeared characteristic of ankylosing spondylitis blood.

This clonotype appeared a few times. The antigen is undetermined. Quantitative 5'-RACE with molecular barcodes was used to make the TCR beta libraries. TCRdb analysed the 5' RACE reads with MiXCR anew, one entry per CDR3 protein. Of some 250,000 distinct CDR3 sequences in the sample, under 30% were seen once. Sequencing was performed on blood, either unsorted or a sorted T cell fraction (not recorded which). The sequence was obtained from a male donor with ankylosing spondylitis or in good health (not recorded which). The rearrangement joins TRBV20-1 to TRBJ2-5; possibly TRBD1 or TRBD2 for D (5 bases each). The CDR3 here is CSTNFGGQETQYF. DNA of the CDR3: TGCAGTACCAACTTTGGGGGCCAAGAGACCCAGTACTTC.